Reported below is one TCR beta chain. The antigen is undetermined. The sample belongs to a study of T cells in Graves' hyperthyroidism and ophthalmopathy. At the level of the study: Peripheral blood collection took place at initial diagnosis, before any treatment.

Exclusions: uncontrolled infection, other autoimmune disease, pregnancy, lactation. Points from the study as a whole: In the blood, most expanded thyroid clonotypes above 0.001 appeared as well.

TCR beta CDR3 regions were amplified from RNA transcripts. A set of HTBI primers served as the primers for a first-round RT-PCR of the TCR CDR3. TCRdb passed the multiplex PCR reads through MiXCR, listing each CDR3 protein once. This sample yields 500,000 to 750,000 distinct CDR3 sequences, of which more than 13% are seen a single time; about 6.6% belongs to the top ten. Germline V gene lookup returns CDR1 SGHNT and CDR2 YENEEA. The V gene lost 1 base and the J gene lost 0 bases, with 10 bases spanning the gap. This CDR3 is 15 amino acids long. The sequence came from a woman under 30 with Graves' ophthalmopathy. V and J are TRBV11-3 and TRBJ2-7; maybe TRBD2 (6 bases). The sample taken for sequencing was blood. In DNA form, the CDR3 reads TGTGCCAGCAGCTTAGTAGCGGAATACTCCTACGAGCAGTACTTC. Protein product: CASSLVAEYSYEQYF.